This note documents a single T cell receptor beta chain sequence. The data were taken from a study of shared clonotypes between healthy human individuals. The germline V gene has CDR1 MNHEY and CDR2 SMNVEV (reference sequence). After removal of 7 bases from V and 5 bases from J, the junction contained 14 bases not matched to a gene. The CDR3 contains 16 residues. Assay: immunoSEQ multiplex PCR; the TCRdb copy retains only in-frame clones and omits some. The sample lists some 2,100,000 clones; 95% were seen once. Sequenced: naive CD4+ T cells sorted from blood. The sample's subset: CD45RA+ positively selected. The rearrangement links TRBV27 to TRBJ2-1, with TRBD1 matching 7 bases. This receptor was identified in a man between 18 and 35 years old in good health. CDR3 sequence (DNA): TGTGCCAGCACTTGGCCGGGACAGTCTTTTCACAATGAGCAGTTCTTC. It is translated as CASTWPGQSFHNEQFF.